These T cell receptor beta chains were read from a single sample in a study of shared clonotypes between healthy human individuals. The repertoire was sequenced with immunoSEQ multiplex PCR; TCRdb's copy has only in-frame clones and lacks some. The data contain about 1 million clones, 65% to 75% of them singletons. Source material: memory CD4+ T cells sorted from blood. These receptors were taken from a man aged 18 to 29 in good health. Each CDR3 is given with its conserved first and last residue. Fields, in order: clone size, D gene, J gene, V gene, CDR3 DNA, CDR3 protein. A D gene is named only where the DNA matches it firmly. Clone size, where shown, is once, few, many, or a class for clones that have expanded.

clone size: -
D gene: TRBD1
J gene: TRBJ2-5
V gene: TRBV7-9
CDR3 DNA: TGTGCCAGCAGCGCCGGGACAGGGGTAGGTGAGCAGTACTTC
CDR3 protein: CASSAGTGVGEQYF

clone size: -
D gene: -
J gene: TRBJ1-4
V gene: TRBV6-1
CDR3 DNA: TGTGCCAGCAGTGAAGTAAAGGGTAGGGAGGAAAAACTGTTTTTT
CDR3 protein: CASSEVKGREEKLFF

clone size: -
D gene: -
J gene: TRBJ1-5
V gene: TRBV10-3
CDR3 DNA: TGTGCCATCAGTGGGACAAAGGACCGCAATCAGCCCCAGCATTTT
CDR3 protein: CAISGTKDRNQPQHF

clone size: -
D gene: -
J gene: TRBJ2-7
V gene: TRBV5-1
CDR3 DNA: TGCGCCAGCAGCTTGGGGGACGGCTCCTACGAGCAGTACTTC
CDR3 protein: CASSLGDGSYEQYF

clone size: -
D gene: TRBD1
J gene: TRBJ2-6
V gene: TRBV5-1
CDR3 DNA: TGCGCCAGCAGGACGGGACAGGCGACCTCTGGGGCCAACGTCCTGACTTTC
CDR3 protein: CASRTGQATSGANVLTF

clone size: -
D gene: -
J gene: TRBJ2-7
V gene: TRBV11-2
CDR3 DNA: TGTGCCAGCAGCTTAGGCCCCGAGCAGTACTTC
CDR3 protein: CASSLGPEQYF

clone size: -
D gene: -
J gene: TRBJ2-7
V gene: TRBV5-1
CDR3 DNA: TGCGCCAGCAGCGGGGAGGTGGCAGCCTCCTACGAGCAGTACTTC
CDR3 protein: CASSGEVAASYEQYF

clone size: -
D gene: -
J gene: TRBJ2-5
V gene: TRBV7-7
CDR3 DNA: TGTGCTAGCAGCTTGGACCCCTTGGGGACCCAGTACTTC
CDR3 protein: CASSLDPLGTQYF

clone size: -
D gene: TRBD2
J gene: TRBJ2-3
V gene: TRBV6-4
CDR3 DNA: TGTGCCAGCAGCCAGACCACTAGCGGGGGGGATACGCAGTATTTT
CDR3 protein: CASSQTTSGGDTQYF

clone size: -
D gene: TRBD1
J gene: TRBJ1-1
V gene: TRBV7-2
CDR3 DNA: TGTGCCAGCAGCCAAGGGACAGGGTGGGACACTGAAGCTTTCTTT
CDR3 protein: CASSQGTGWDTEAFF

clone size: once
D gene: TRBD2
J gene: TRBJ2-5
V gene: TRBV12-5
CDR3 DNA: TGTGCTAGTGGGCGGGGGCTAGCGGGAGGGCAGGAGACCCAGTACTTC
CDR3 protein: CASGRGLAGGQETQYF

clone size: -
D gene: TRBD1
J gene: TRBJ2-5
V gene: TRBV7-9
CDR3 DNA: TGTGCCAGCAGCCTCGGGGACAGGGCTTCCGAGACCCAGTACTTC
CDR3 protein: CASSLGDRASETQYF

clone size: once
D gene: -
J gene: TRBJ1-5
V gene: TRBV14
CDR3 DNA: TGTGCCAGCAGCCAAGTGGGGGGACAAGGGACCCTTTATAGCAATCAGCCCCAGCATTTT
CDR3 protein: CASSQVGGQGTLYSNQPQHF

clone size: -
D gene: -
J gene: TRBJ2-7
V gene: TRBV7-8
CDR3 DNA: TGTGCCAGCAGCCTAATTTTAGCGGCAGAGCAGTACTTC
CDR3 protein: CASSLILAAEQYF